A single sample gave rise to the 25 T cell receptor beta chains below, sequenced in a study of shared clonotypes between healthy human individuals. The method was immunoSEQ multiplex PCR; TCRdb's version includes in-frame clones alone and lacks a portion of them. Found here are about 2.2 million clones, just over 90% of them singletons; the top ten hold over 1.5%. Naive CD8 cells lacked CD45RO, underwent positive selection for CCR7 and left out terminally differentiated effector memory CD45RA+ cells. The specimen sequenced was naive CD8+ T cells from PBMCs. These receptors all stem from a man aged 18 to 35 in good health. Some clones in this sample may be carry-over from other donors' samples.

The chain uses TRBV7-9 and TRBJ2-7; perhaps TRBD1 as D (8 bases). The CDR3 is 16 amino acids. Germline CDR1 and CDR2: SEHNR and FQNEAQ (reference sequence). Deletions cut 5 bases from V and 4 bases from J, with 21 bases between. CDR3 DNA sequence: TGTGCCAGCAGCCCTACTTCAGCGGGACAGGAATACGAGCAGTACTTC. It is translated as CASSPTSAGQEYEQYF.

This chain uses TRBV2 with TRBJ2-3; D not resolved. The CDR3 is 13 amino acids. Looked up from germline, CDR1 is SNHLY and CDR2 is FYNNEI. V lost 7 bases to trimming and J lost 2 bases, with 10 bases between them. The CDR3 DNA sequence: TGTGCCAGCATCATGAGATACACAGATACGCAGTATTTT. As protein: CASIMRYTDTQYF.

The table lists this clone with a count of one. This rearrangement joins TRBV6-5 to TRBJ2-1; D is unclear. With 0 bases removed from V and 5 bases from J, the gap between germline ends came to 8 bases. The CDR3 extends over 14 amino acids. Germline loops: CDR1 MNHEY, CDR2 SVGAGI. DNA of the CDR3: TGTGCCAGCAGTTACTCGAACAACCACAATGAGCAGTTCTTC. It is translated as CASSYSNNHNEQFF.

The gene calls are TRBV7-9 and TRBJ2-7; D remains unclear. Germline V lookup: CDR1 SEHNR, CDR2 FQNEAQ (reference sequence). V was shortened by 0 bases and J by 3 bases, with 9 bases between the two germline ends. This CDR3 is built from 14 residues. In DNA form, the CDR3 reads TGTGCCAGCAGCTTAGCGCCTGCTTTCTACGAGCAGTACTTC. Protein product: CASSLAPAFYEQYF.

In this sample, this clone turned up once. The chain combines TRBV6-6 with TRBJ1-2; tentatively, D is TRBD1 (5 bases). The CDR3 has 16 amino acids. Between the trimmed V and J ends, which lost 6 bases and 3 bases, there was a span of 20 bases. In germline, CDR1 is MNHNY, CDR2 SVGAGI (reference sequence). The DNA of the CDR3 is TGTGCCAGCAGCCAAAGGGACCCTAGGGATCACTATGGCTACACCTTC. It translates to CASSQRDPRDHYGYTF.

This chain uses TRBV28 with TRBJ1-1; no definite D call. The CDR3 is 13 residues long. The V gene's germline CDR1 is MDHEN and CDR2 SYDVKM. The V end lost 5 bases, the J end lost 2 bases, and 9 bases lay between the germline ends. This CDR3 is CASSPAPNTEAFF. DNA for the CDR3: TGTGCCAGCAGTCCCGCCCCTAACACTGAAGCTTTCTTT.

The chain uses TRBV7-8 and TRBJ2-5; 8 nucleotides match TRBD2. The germline gives CDR1 SGHVS, CDR2 FQNEAQ. The ends lost 2 bases at V and 4 bases at J; junction bases unmatched: 6. The CDR3 has 15 residues. The CDR3 loop is CASSLYGGRSETQYF. The CDR3 nucleotides read TGTGCCAGCAGCTTATACGGCGGGAGGTCAGAGACCCAGTACTTC.

Remarks on this clone: Other DNA sequences in this sample translate to the same CDR3. The rearrangement joins TRBV29-1 to TRBJ2-1, with a tentative D call TRBD2 (6 bases). Germline CDR1 is SQVTM and CDR2 is ANQGSEA. The CDR3 sequence is 14 residues long. V gave up 6 bases and J gave up 0 bases, with 12 bases separating them. The CDR3 protein is CSVAGGLSYNEQFF. The CDR3 nucleotides read TGCAGCGTAGCCGGAGGGCTCTCCTACAATGAGCAGTTCTTC.

This clone has a handful of counts. The chain has TRBV30 and TRBJ1-1; D perhaps matches TRBD1 (6 bases). This CDR3 is built from 10 residues. V dropped 2 bases and J dropped 12 bases, with 10 bases sitting between them. CDR1 is GTSNPN and CDR2 is SVGIG in the germline V gene (reference sequence). The CDR3 protein is CAWSLDSTFF. In DNA form, the CDR3 reads TGTGCCTGGAGTCTGGACAGTACTTTCTTT.

The chain recombines TRBV6-6 with TRBJ2-5; D might be TRBD1 or TRBD2, each matching 6 bases. This CDR3 comprises 12 residues. The V gene lost 10 bases and the J gene lost 4 bases, with 13 bases spanning the gap. Germline V gene sequence: CDR1 MNHNY, CDR2 SVGAGI (reference sequence). In DNA, the CDR3 is TGTGCCACAGAGGAGGGGGGAGAGACCCAGTACTTC. This gives the protein CATEEGGETQYF.

The chain uses TRBV5-6 and TRBJ2-1; D unclear. The CDR3 covers 13 residues. Germline V lookup: CDR1 SGHDT, CDR2 YYEEEE. V shed 2 bases and J shed 3 bases, with 6 bases lying between them. The CDR3 spells CASSFGYYNEQFF. The CDR3, as DNA: TGTGCCAGCAGCTTCGGTTACTACAATGAGCAGTTCTTC.

The chain couples TRBV13 to TRBJ1-2; D is possibly TRBD1 (6 bases). V was trimmed by 5 bases and J by 4 bases, leaving 17 bases between them. The CDR3 covers 15 residues. CDR1 and CDR2 (germline): PRHDT, FYEKMQ (reference sequence). The CDR3 protein is CASSPSRGAVYGYTF. The CDR3, as DNA: TGTGCCAGCAGCCCATCCAGGGGCGCGGTCTATGGCTACACCTTC.

In its sample, this clone was seen once. This CDR3 is CASSLVAGMRTDTQYF. The CDR3 DNA reads as TGTGCCAGCAGCTTAGTAGCGGGGATGAGAACAGATACGCAGTATTTT. The gene calls are TRBV7-9 and TRBJ2-3; 8 positions match TRBD2. The ends lost 1 base at V and 3 bases at J; junction bases unmatched: 6. The CDR3 length is 16 residues. Germline values: CDR1 SEHNR, CDR2 FQNEAQ (reference sequence).

Concerning this clone itself: Other DNA sequences in the sample encode the same CDR3. The chain employs TRBV28 and TRBJ1-1; no clear D. Germline CDR1 reads MDHEN; CDR2 reads SYDVKM. The CDR3 is 11 residues long. Trimming took 3 bases from V and 5 from J, leaving 4 bases between them. The CDR3 region is CASSFLTEAFF. CDR3 coding DNA: TGTGCCAGCAGTTTTTTAACTGAAGCTTTCTTT.

In this sample, this clone turned up once. In the same sample, other DNA sequences code for this CDR3. The chain carries TRBV27 and TRBJ2-7, with D perhaps given as TRBD1 or TRBD2 (5 bases each). The CDR3 sequence is 15 residues long. From germline, CDR1 is MNHEY and CDR2 SMNVEV (reference sequence). Trimming stripped 0 bases from V and 3 bases from J, with 12 bases between. CDR3 nucleotide sequence: TGTGCCAGCAGTTTATCGGGGACGTGGGACTACGAGCAGTACTTC. Encoded protein: CASSLSGTWDYEQYF.

The V gene is TRBV29-1, the J gene TRBJ2-1; 10 bases are shared with TRBD2. The germline V gene encodes CDR1 SQVTM and CDR2 ANQGSEA. The CDR3 sequence is 19 residues long. Trimming cost V 0 bases and J 8 bases; bases outside gene matches: 19. The DNA for the CDR3 is TGCAGCGTTGAAGATTGGGGGGGTTTAGCTAGCGGGAGTGGGTATGAGCAGTTCTTC. This codes for CSVEDWGGLASGSGYEQFF.

The chain recombines TRBV9 with TRBJ2-3; D might be TRBD1 (5 bases). Germline CDR1 SGDLS, CDR2 YYNGEE. The CDR3 is 14 amino acids. V dropped 0 bases and J dropped 11 bases, with 16 bases sitting between them. CDR3 DNA: TGTGCCAGCAGCGTAGCTTTATTTGGGCAGGGGCAGTATTTT. Translated, it gives CASSVALFGQGQYF.

This chain connects TRBV5-8 to TRBJ2-7; D ambiguous. Germline V lookup: CDR1 SGHTS, CDR2 YDEGEE. The CDR3 covers 15 residues. With 4 bases removed from V and 0 bases from J, the gap between germline ends came to 14 bases. CDR3 coding DNA: TGTGCCAGCAGCCCCCGGGTGGGTCACTCCTACGAGCAGTACTTC. Amino acid sequence: CASSPRVGHSYEQYF.

The chain has TRBV28 and TRBJ2-7; the D gene is possibly TRBD2 (5 bases). Germline lookup yields CDR1 MDHEN and CDR2 SYDVKM. Trimming pared 8 bases from V and 7 bases from J, leaving 18 bases between. The length of the CDR3 is 13 residues. The CDR3 is CASALGKVGEQYF. The CDR3 coding sequence is TGTGCCAGCGCCCTCGGGAAAGTCGGGGAGCAGTACTTC.

A single count supports this clone. This chain uses TRBV7-6 with TRBJ2-7, with 10 bases matching TRBD1. Germline V CDR1 and CDR2: SGHVS, FNYEAQ. The V segment lost 4 bases and the J segment 3 bases; nucleotides outside the gene matches: 3. The CDR3 covers 14 residues. CDR3 sequence (DNA): TGTGCCAGCAGCTCGACAGGGGGCCGCTACGAGCAGTACTTC. It encodes CASSSTGGRYEQYF.

CDR3 protein: CASSQDNGRQDFAKNIQYF. CDR3 in DNA: TGTGCCAGCAGCCAAGATAACGGTCGACAGGACTTTGCCAAAAACATTCAGTACTTC. V gene TRBV14 combines with J gene TRBJ2-4; TRBD1 is a possible D gene (6 bases). Between the trimmed V and J ends, which lost 0 bases and 1 base, there was a span of 19 bases. The V gene's germline CDR1 is SGHDN and CDR2 FVKESK. This CDR3 is 19 amino acids long.

Comment on this clone: This specimen includes other DNA sequences encoding the same CDR3. The genes are TRBV27 and TRBJ2-3; weak D call: TRBD1 (5 bases). The CDR3 consists of 14 residues. The ends were cut back, 6 bases at V and 1 base at J, with 11 bases in the middle. From germline, CDR1 is MNHEY and CDR2 SMNVEV (reference sequence). The CDR3 region is CASSLGARTDTQYF. The CDR3, as DNA: TGTGCCAGCAGCCTAGGGGCTCGCACAGATACGCAGTATTTT.

On this clone itself: Other DNA sequences from this sample encode an identical CDR3 as well. The chain carries TRBV19 and TRBJ1-2; D unresolved. CDR3 size: 13 residues. Germline-derived CDR1 and CDR2 are LNHDA and SQIVND (reference sequence). Trimming left V 7 bases short and J 0 bases short, with 9 bases between. The CDR3 DNA sequence: TGTGCCAGTACCCGAGGTACTAACTATGGCTACACCTTC. It translates to CASTRGTNYGYTF. Full variable domain (outside the CDR3, taken from reference TRBV19 and TRBJ1-2): DGGITQSPKYLFRKEGQNVTLSCEQNLNHDAMYWYRQDPGQGLRLIYYSQIVNDFQKGDIAEGYSVSREKKESFPLTVTSAQKNPTAFYLCASTRGTNYGYTFGSGTRLTVV.

The chain links TRBV9 to TRBJ1-1; 7 bases map to TRBD1. Germline V CDR1 and CDR2: SGDLS, YYNGEE. Germline trimming cut 3 bases from V and 3 bases from J; bases unmatched to any gene: 8. The CDR3 has 15 residues. CDR3 sequence (DNA): TGTGCCAGCAGCGCCCTAGACGACAGGGACACTGAAGCTTTCTTT. Protein: CASSALDDRDTEAFF.

V gene TRBV9 combines with J gene TRBJ2-3; D not certain. The CDR3 has 16 amino acids. Germline loops: CDR1 SGDLS, CDR2 YYNGEE. V lost 0 bases and J 1 base, leaving 12 bases between the germline ends. In nucleotides, the CDR3 is TGTGCCAGCAGCGTAGCCGGGCGGTCGGGCACAGATACGCAGTATTTT. Its translation: CASSVAGRSGTDTQYF.